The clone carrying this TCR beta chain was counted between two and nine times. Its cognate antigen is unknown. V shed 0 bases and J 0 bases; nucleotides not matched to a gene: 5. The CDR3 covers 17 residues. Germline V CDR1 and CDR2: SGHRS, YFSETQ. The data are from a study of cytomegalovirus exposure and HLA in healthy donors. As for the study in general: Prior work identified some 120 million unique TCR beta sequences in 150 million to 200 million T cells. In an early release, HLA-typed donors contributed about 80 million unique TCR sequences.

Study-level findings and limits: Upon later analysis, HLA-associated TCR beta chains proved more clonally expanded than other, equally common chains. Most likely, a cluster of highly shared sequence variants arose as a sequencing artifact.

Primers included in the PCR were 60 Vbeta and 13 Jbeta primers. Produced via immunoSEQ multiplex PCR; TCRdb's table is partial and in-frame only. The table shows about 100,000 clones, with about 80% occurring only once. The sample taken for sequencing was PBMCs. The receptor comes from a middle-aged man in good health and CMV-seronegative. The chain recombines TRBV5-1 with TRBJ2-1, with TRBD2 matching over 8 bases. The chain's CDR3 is CASSLGAGGFSYNEQFF. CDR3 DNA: TGCGCCAGCAGCTTGGGTGCGGGGGGTTTCTCCTACAATGAGCAGTTCTTC.